The 27 T cell receptor beta chains below were found in one sample sequenced in a study of blood T cell repertoires in COVID-19. Here immunoSEQ multiplex PCR was the method, and the copy in TCRdb shows in-frame clones only, minus some. The profile covers about 75,000 clones, with less than 85% appearing a single time and around 2.6% taken by the ten largest. The sequenced material came from peripheral blood. These receptors were taken from a human donor with acute or convalescent COVID-19. The donor label of this sample is uncertain.

This clone occurred a few times. This chain connects TRBV24-1 to TRBJ2-1; TRBD2 matches at 8 bases. The CDR3 runs to 15 residues. The germline V gene has CDR1 KGHDR and CDR2 SFDVKD. Trimming removed 4 bases from V and 6 bases from J; junction bases left unmatched: 7. CDR3 in amino acids: CATSDPGGAGNEQFF. CDR3 sequence (DNA): TGTGCCACCAGTGACCCCGGGGGGGCTGGCAATGAGCAGTTCTTC.

This clone was counted many times. The chain is built from TRBV2 and TRBJ1-3, with D possibly matching TRBD1 (5 bases). Germline V gene lookup returns CDR1 SNHLY and CDR2 FYNNEI. V lost 2 bases and J lost 0, with 11 bases in between. The CDR3 contains 16 residues. CDR3 bases: TGTGCCAGCAGTGAACAGGGCGAGGCCTCTGGAAACACCATATATTTT. This translates into CASSEQGEASGNTIYF.

This chain links TRBV12-3 or TRBV12-4 with TRBJ2-1, with a tentative D call TRBD2 (5 bases). The length of the CDR3 is 13 residues. V gave up 1 base and J gave up 6 bases, with 7 bases separating them. CDR3: CASSLDGLNEQFF. The CDR3, as DNA: TGTGCCAGCAGTTTAGACGGACTCAATGAGCAGTTCTTC.

The rearrangement links TRBV15 to TRBJ1-1; TRBD1 is a possible D gene (6 bases). V dropped 1 base and J dropped 5 bases, with 11 bases sitting between them. Germline lookup yields CDR1 LNHNV and CDR2 YYDKDF (reference sequence). The CDR3 is 14 amino acids. The CDR3 loop reads CATSRGGGVTEAFF. DNA for the CDR3: TGTGCCACCAGCAGAGGGGGGGGCGTAACTGAAGCTTTCTTT.

A single count supports this clone. This chain uses TRBV5-1 with TRBJ2-5; tentatively, D is TRBD2 (5 bases). Trimming pared 1 base from V and 5 bases from J, leaving 12 bases between. Germline lookup yields CDR1 SGHRS and CDR2 YFSETQ. This CDR3 has 14 residues. The CDR3 DNA reads TGCGCCAGCAGCTTGATCGGGATAGGGGAGACCCAGTACTTC. Translating gives CASSLIGIGETQYF.

The V gene is TRBV5-8, the J gene TRBJ2-7, with D maybe TRBD1 (5 bases). Per germline, CDR1 SGHTS and CDR2 YDEGEE. V was clipped by 0 bases and J by 5 bases, with 15 bases between them. The CDR3 runs 15 residues. For the CDR3, the DNA is TGTGCCAGCAGCTTGGGGCAGGGCGTGGTCAACGAGCAGTACTTC. This sequence encodes CASSLGQGVVNEQYF.

The chain links TRBV28 to TRBJ2-1, with 7 bases that match TRBD1. Germline values: CDR1 MDHEN, CDR2 SYDVKM. This CDR3 is built from 15 residues. V lost 5 bases to trimming and J lost 4 bases; unmatched junction nucleotides: 8. The CDR3 DNA is TGTGCCAGCAGTCTCTTCCGGGACAGATACAATGAGCAGTTCTTC. Translation: CASSLFRDRYNEQFF. Full variable domain (rest looked up from reference TRBV28 and TRBJ2-1): DVKVTQSSRYLVKRTGEKVFLECVQDMDHENMFWYRQDPGLGLRLIYFSYDVKMKEKGDIPEGYSVSREKKERFSLILESASTNQTSMYLCASSLFRDRYNEQFFGPGTRLTVL.

The V and J genes are TRBV5-1 and TRBJ2-5; TRBD2 might be the D (5 bases). There are 13 residues in the CDR3. Trimming removed 0 bases at V and 9 bases at J, with 12 bases between. Germline lookup yields CDR1 SGHRS and CDR2 YFSETQ. CDR3 in DNA: TGCGCCAGCAGCTTGGACTTGGAGGTGGCCCAGTACTTC. Translated, it gives CASSLDLEVAQYF.

V gene TRBV19 combines with J gene TRBJ2-1; the match to TRBD2 covers 11 bases. J was trimmed by 3 bases and V by 6 bases; bases with no gene match: 4. Germline lookup yields CDR1 LNHDA and CDR2 SQIVND (reference sequence). This CDR3 has 15 amino acids. CDR3 sequence: CASSRLAGLYNEQFF. The CDR3 nucleotides are TGTGCCAGTAGCCGACTAGCGGGGCTCTACAATGAGCAGTTCTTC.

V gene TRBV5-1 combines with J gene TRBJ2-6; D not resolved. The CDR3 spans 15 residues. Trimming left V 4 bases short and J 0 bases short, with 8 bases between. CDR1 and CDR2 (germline): SGHRS, YFSETQ. CDR3: CASSLLLSGANVLTF. CDR3 bases: TGCGCCAGCAGCCTATTACTCTCTGGGGCCAACGTCCTGACTTTC.

This sequence joins TRBV6-1 and TRBJ2-5; possibly TRBD1 for D (5 bases). V lost 0 bases and J 8 bases, leaving 10 bases between the germline ends. CDR3 length: 13 residues. Germline V gene data show CDR1 as MNHNS and CDR2 as SASEGT. The CDR3 DNA reads TGTGCCAGCAGTGAAGCCAGGGCGCGAACCCAGTACTTC. Its protein is CASSEARARTQYF.

This clone appeared a few times. This sequence joins TRBV21-1 and TRBJ1-4. TRBV21-1 is a pseudogene locus. The CDR3 is 15 residues long. The CDR3 coding sequence is TGTGCCAGCGGACTGTCTGGGAGTGAGGGTGAAAAACTGTTTTTT. Translation gives CASGLSGSEGEKLFF.

The count of this clone is one. V gene TRBV19 combines with J gene TRBJ2-2; the match to TRBD2 covers 9 bases. The CDR3 is 16 residues long. The J segment lost 1 base and the V segment lost 3 bases, leaving 3 bases of the junction unmatched. Germline-derived CDR1 and CDR2 are LNHDA and SQIVND (reference sequence). The DNA for the CDR3 is TGTGCCAGTAGTATTCTTAGCGGGGGGAACACCGGGGAGCTGTTTTTT. It specifies CASSILSGGNTGELFF.

The genes are TRBV19 and TRBJ2-1; TRBD2 agrees at 11 bases. CDR1 is LNHDA and CDR2 is SQIVND in the germline V gene (reference sequence). CDR3 length equals 14 residues. Trimming at V came to 10 bases and at J to 7 bases, leaving 9 bases not matched to a gene. CDR3 sequence: CATFSGRAGNEQFF. The CDR3 coding sequence is TGTGCCACCTTTAGCGGGAGGGCCGGTAATGAGCAGTTCTTC.

This clone has more than one count but fewer than ten. J is TRBJ2-7 and V is TRBV28; 10 bases fit TRBD2. The CDR3 is 14 residues long. From germline, CDR1 is MDHEN and CDR2 SYDVKM. Trimming cost V 3 bases and J 6 bases; bases outside gene matches: 5. CDR3 region: CASSLVLAGVEQYF. The CDR3, as DNA: TGTGCCAGCAGTTTGGTGCTAGCGGGAGTCGAGCAGTACTTC.

The gene calls are TRBV7-2 and TRBJ2-1; D may be TRBD1 (5 bases). With 4 bases removed from V and 0 bases from J, the gap between germline ends came to 16 bases. Germline-derived CDR1 and CDR2 are SGHTA and FQGNSA. The CDR3 is made up of 17 amino acids. The CDR3 loop reads CASSSRPGQSSYNEQFF. CDR3 DNA sequence: TGTGCCAGCAGCTCTCGCCCAGGGCAAAGCTCCTACAATGAGCAGTTCTTC.

The V and J genes are TRBV30 and TRBJ2-6; TRBD2 might be the D (6 bases). The germline V gene has CDR1 GTSNPN and CDR2 SVGIG (reference sequence). This CDR3 spans 15 amino acids. Trimming took off 5 bases at V and 0 bases at J, with 11 bases between the two ends. The CDR3 spells CAWDLGSSGANVLTF. CDR3 bases: TGTGCCTGGGACCTCGGGAGCTCTGGGGCCAACGTCCTGACTTTC.

The chain links TRBV15 to TRBJ2-3; TRBD1 matches 8 bases. This CDR3 has 17 amino acids. Germline-derived CDR1 and CDR2 are LNHNV and YYDKDF (reference sequence). V was pared by 3 bases and J by 3 bases, with 11 bases of the junction left unmatched. The CDR3 loop is CATSRHPPGQATDTQYF. CDR3 bases: TGTGCCACCAGCAGGCATCCCCCGGGACAGGCAACAGATACGCAGTATTTT. Combining the CDR3 with reference TRBV15 and TRBJ2-3 gives the whole variable domain DAMVIQNPRYQVTQFGKPVTLSCSQTLNHNVMYWYQQKSSQAPKLLFHYYDKDFNNEADTPDNFQSRRPNTSFCFLDIRSPGLGDTAMYLCATSRHPPGQATDTQYFGPGTRLTVL.

This chain uses TRBV15 with TRBJ1-5, with TRBD1 as a possible D gene (5 bases). The CDR3 runs to 15 residues. V was trimmed by 0 bases and J by 7 bases, leaving 13 bases between them. Germline values: CDR1 LNHNV, CDR2 YYDKDF (reference sequence). CDR3 residues: CATSRDQGAEQPQHF. CDR3 DNA sequence: TGTGCCACCAGCAGAGATCAAGGGGCCGAGCAGCCCCAGCATTTT. Based on the CDR3 plus reference TRBV15 and TRBJ1-5, the full variable domain is DAMVIQNPRYQVTQFGKPVTLSCSQTLNHNVMYWYQQKSSQAPKLLFHYYDKDFNNEADTPDNFQSRRPNTSFCFLDIRSPGLGDTAMYLCATSRDQGAEQPQHFGDGTRLSIL.

The chain uses TRBV5-1 and TRBJ1-6, with 8 bases lining up with TRBD1. V was pared by 3 bases and J by 10 bases, with 6 bases of the junction left unmatched. There are 14 residues in the CDR3. Germline CDR1 and CDR2: SGHRS and YFSETQ. The CDR3 DNA is TGCGCCAGCAGCTCCGGAGACAGGGGATCACCCCTCCACTTT. It yields the protein CASSSGDRGSPLHF. Full variable domain (rest looked up from reference TRBV5-1 and TRBJ1-6): KAGVTQTPRYLIKTRGQQVTLSCSPISGHRSVSWYQQTPGQGLQFLFEYFSETQRNKGNFPGRFSGRQFSNSRSEMNVSTLELGDSALYLCASSSGDRGSPLHFGNGTRLTVT.

The chain employs TRBV5-5 and TRBJ1-2, with 8 bases matching TRBD1. The CDR3 is 13 residues long. Germline assignment: CDR1 SGHKS and CDR2 YYEKEE (reference sequence). After removal of 7 bases from V and 7 bases from J, the junction contained 9 bases not matched to a gene. For the CDR3, the DNA is TGTGCCAGCGCGGGGGACAGGATAACTGGCTACACCTTC. Protein product: CASAGDRITGYTF.

This rearrangement joins TRBV5-5 to TRBJ1-3, with D hard to call. The CDR3 length is 12 residues. Germline-derived CDR1 and CDR2 are SGHKS and YYEKEE (reference sequence). The V end lost 4 bases, the J end lost 2 bases, and 4 bases lay between the germline ends. The CDR3 spells CASSLAGNTIYF. The CDR3, as DNA: TGTGCCAGCAGCCTTGCTGGAAACACCATATATTTT.

The chain is built from TRBV6-5 and TRBJ1-5, with 8 bases matching TRBD1. This CDR3 is built from 14 residues. Germline loops: CDR1 MNHEY, CDR2 SVGAGI. J was trimmed by 4 bases and V by 8 bases; bases with no gene match: 7. CDR3 loop: CASRTGQFNQPQHF. As DNA, the CDR3 is TGTGCCAGCCGGACAGGGCAGTTTAATCAGCCCCAGCATTTT.

This clone was observed a handful of times. The V gene is TRBV5-4, the J gene TRBJ2-1; 7 positions match TRBD2. Germline lookup yields CDR1 SGHNT and CDR2 YYREEE (reference sequence). Unmatched junction bases numbered 18, after V lost 0 bases and J lost 9 bases. The CDR3 contains 18 residues. The CDR3 is CASSLAQRLAGGISEQFF. The CDR3 bases are TGTGCCAGCAGCTTGGCGCAAAGACTAGCCGGGGGGATTAGTGAGCAGTTCTTC.

The gene calls are TRBV7-2 and TRBJ2-1; no definite D call. The CDR3 loop spans 16 amino acids. Germline loops: CDR1 SGHTA, CDR2 FQGNSA. V lost 1 base to trimming and J lost 1 base, with 11 bases between them. As DNA, the CDR3 is TGTGCCAGCAGCTTAGTGTCGGGTTCTTCCTACAATGAGCAGTTCTTC. This encodes CASSLVSGSSYNEQFF.

The V and J genes are TRBV12-3 or TRBV12-4 and TRBJ1-6; 7 bases are a match to TRBD1. The length of the CDR3 is 12 residues. Germline trimming cut 6 bases from V and 15 bases from J; bases unmatched to any gene: 8. CDR3 sequence reads: CASRVGGAGLHF. The CDR3 coding sequence is TGTGCCAGCAGGGTAGGGGGCGCGGGCCTCCACTTT.

The genes are TRBV3-1 (or the pseudogene TRBV3-2) and TRBJ1-2; D remains unclear. Trimming took 4 bases from V and 4 from J, leaving 7 bases between them. Germline CDR1 and CDR2: LGHDT and YNNKEL (reference sequence). The CDR3 is 12 residues long. The CDR3 DNA reads TGTGCCAGCAGCCGGGAGCTCTATGGCTACACCTTC. It specifies CASSRELYGYTF.